These T cell receptor beta chains were read from a single sample in a study of cytomegalovirus exposure and HLA in healthy donors. TCRdb keeps only in-frame clones here, not all; method: immunoSEQ multiplex PCR. The table has about 170,000 clones, approximately 84% seen once. The sequenced sample was PBMCs. The receptors stem from a woman aged 45-65 years in good health and CMV-seropositive. The CDR3 runs from the conserved cysteine through the conserved F or W. D genes are given only for firm matches. The size of a clone is reported for some rows only, either as once, few or many, or as a class for expanded clones.

clone_size	d_call	v_call	j_call	cdr3_length	cdr3_aa	cdr3_nt
.	.	TRBV29-1	TRBJ1-1	13	CSVNQDRNTEAFF	TGCAGCGTAAACCAAGACAGGAACACTGAAGCTTTCTTT
.	TRBD2	TRBV19	TRBJ2-2	16	CASSIKTSGNTGELFF	TGTGCCAGTAGTATAAAAACTAGCGGTAACACCGGGGAGCTGTTTTTT
.	TRBD1	TRBV7-9	TRBJ1-1	15	CASSPGQGVGTEAFF	TGTGCCAGCAGCCCCGGACAGGGAGTAGGCACTGAAGCTTTCTTT
.	.	TRBV7-8	TRBJ2-7	13	CASTLAPTYEQYF	TGTGCCAGCACTCTAGCACCGACCTACGAGCAGTACTTC
.	.	TRBV29-1	TRBJ2-1	14	CRVLGYSGDNEQFF	TGCAGGGTTCTGGGCTATTCAGGGGACAATGAGCAGTTCTTC
.	.	TRBV30	TRBJ1-1	13	CAWSTTVNTEAFF	TGTGCCTGGAGCACCACAGTTAACACTGAAGCTTTCTTT
few	TRBD1	TRBV5-4	TRBJ2-3	15	CASSLDGQGTDTQYF	TGTGCCAGCAGCTTGGACGGACAGGGCACAGATACGCAGTATTTT
.	.	TRBV19	TRBJ1-2	14	CASSEDSWNYGYTF	TGTGCCAGTAGTGAGGACAGCTGGAACTATGGCTACACCTTC
once	.	TRBV7-7	TRBJ2-1	14	CASSQTGWDNEQFF	TGTGCTAGCAGCCAGACAGGATGGGACAATGAGCAGTTCTTC
.	TRBD2	TRBV19	TRBJ2-7	17	CASSKRASGNNYYEQYF	TGTGCCAGTAGTAAAAGGGCTAGCGGGAACAATTACTACGAGCAGTACTTC
.	.	TRBV7-5	TRBJ1-2	12	CARSSQYYGYTF	TGTGCCAGAAGTTCCCAGTACTATGGCTACACCTTC
.	.	TRBV10-3	TRBJ1-4	16	CAISVGTPATNEKLFF	TGTGCCATCAGTGTGGGGACTCCGGCAACTAATGAAAAACTGTTTTTT
few	TRBD2	TRBV9	TRBJ2-7	14	CASSVHGLAHEQYF	TGTGCCAGCAGCGTTCACGGACTAGCGCACGAGCAGTACTTC
.	TRBD1	TRBV5-4	TRBJ1-2	15	CASSRGQGDNYGYTF	TGTGCCAGCAGCCGGGGACAGGGAGATAACTATGGCTACACCTTC
.	TRBD1	TRBV5-4	TRBJ1-2	15	CASSPGGTGGDGYTF	TGTGCCAGCAGCCCTGGGGGGACAGGGGGCGACGGCTACACCTTC
.	TRBD2	TRBV7-3	TRBJ2-2	16	CASSSAAGLATGELFF	TGTGCCAGCAGCTCAGCAGCGGGACTAGCGACCGGGGAGCTGTTTTTT
.	TRBD2	TRBV5-1	TRBJ2-2	18	CASSLGLAGGTNTGELFF	TGCGCCAGCAGCTTGGGGCTAGCGGGAGGCACGAACACCGGGGAGCTGTTTTTT
.	TRBD2	TRBV19	TRBJ2-2	18	CASSIRREAWANTGELFF	TGTGCCAGTAGTATCCGGCGGGAGGCGTGGGCGAACACCGGGGAGCTGTTTTTT
.	TRBD2	TRBV9	TRBJ2-1	14	CASSPGTSKVEQFF	TGTGCCAGCAGCCCCGGGACTAGCAAGGTTGAGCAGTTCTTC
.	.	TRBV5-4	TRBJ2-1	15	CASSLEGGSYNEQFF	TGTGCCAGCAGCTTAGAGGGGGGGTCCTACAATGAGCAGTTCTTC
.	.	TRBV11-3	TRBJ1-1	15	CASSLESGRGAEAFF	TGTGCCAGCAGCTTAGAGTCGGGGAGGGGTGCTGAAGCTTTCTTT
.	.	TRBV11-2	TRBJ1-2	16	CASSLGAGQPSYGYTF	TGTGCCAGCAGCTTAGGGGCAGGACAGCCCTCCTATGGCTACACCTTC
.	.	TRBV29-1	TRBJ1-1	14	CSVLAAGLNTEAFF	TGCAGCGTTCTAGCGGCCGGATTGAACACTGAAGCTTTCTTT
once	.	TRBV18	TRBJ2-4	15	CASSPPSSLPNSQYF	TGTGCCAGCTCACCACCGAGCAGTCTCCCAAACAGTCAGTACTTC
.	TRBD1	TRBV6-1	TRBJ1-4	16	CASSESVGTANEKLFF	TGTGCCAGCAGTGAAAGCGTGGGGACAGCTAATGAAAAACTGTTTTTT
.	.	TRBV6-5	TRBJ1-2	14	CASSTGQPNYGYTF	TGTGCCAGCAGTACAGGACAGCCTAACTATGGCTACACCTTC
few	.	TRBV6-6	TRBJ2-7	12	CASSYSGGEQYF	TGTGCCAGCAGTTACTCCGGGGGCGAGCAGTACTTC
.	TRBD2	TRBV10-3	TRBJ2-2	16	CAIETSGGAGTGELFF	TGTGCCATCGAGACTAGCGGGGGGGCCGGCACCGGGGAGCTGTTTTTT
.	.	TRBV7-6	TRBJ1-3	14	CASSLVGGGNTIYF	TGTGCCAGCAGCTTAGTCGGCGGAGGAAACACCATATATTTT
.	.	TRBV30	TRBJ1-2	15	CAWTTLRVVSGGYTF	TGTGCCTGGACCACATTAAGGGTGGTGAGCGGTGGCTACACCTTC
.	TRBD1	TRBV7-7	TRBJ2-3	16	CASSLVAGGGTDTQYF	TGTGCTAGCAGCTTAGTCGCAGGGGGCGGCACAGATACGCAGTATTTT
once	.	TRBV19	TRBJ2-5	14	CASSPGHYQETQYF	TGTGCCAGTAGTCCGGGACACTACCAAGAGACCCAGTACTTC
.	TRBD1	TRBV7-8	TRBJ2-1	13	CASSLLAGGEQFF	TGTGCCAGCAGCTTACTAGCAGGGGGTGAGCAGTTCTTC
.	.	TRBV15	TRBJ1-2	17	CATSRVTGSNFNYGYTF	TGTGCCACCAGCAGAGTTACAGGGAGCAACTTTAACTATGGCTACACCTTC
.	.	TRBV2	TRBJ2-7	12	CASEYRAGEQYF	TGTGCCAGCGAGTACAGGGCTGGAGAGCAGTACTTC
.	.	TRBV2	TRBJ1-4	17	CASIQSETGSINEKLFF	TGTGCCAGCATCCAATCCGAGACAGGCTCGATCAATGAAAAACTGTTTTTT
.	TRBD1	TRBV10-3	TRBJ1-6	15	CAISETGDDNSPLHF	TGTGCCATCAGTGAGACAGGGGACGATAATTCACCCCTCCACTTT
.	.	TRBV5-1	TRBJ1-3	14	CASSPEVSGNTIYF	TGCGCCAGCAGCCCAGAGGTCTCTGGAAACACCATATATTTT
.	TRBD1	TRBV27	TRBJ2-7	14	CASSSRDSSYEQYF	TGTGCCAGCAGTTCCCGGGACAGCTCCTACGAGCAGTACTTC
few	TRBD2	TRBV10-3	TRBJ2-1	14	CAIIAELAGGEQFF	TGTGCCATAATAGCAGAACTAGCGGGAGGTGAGCAGTTCTTC
.	TRBD1	TRBV19	TRBJ2-7	14	CASSIRQGENEQYF	TGTGCCAGTAGTATTCGGCAGGGGGAAAACGAGCAGTACTTC
.	TRBD2	TRBV6-5	TRBJ2-3	15	CASSRLAGGTDTQYF	TGTGCCAGCAGTCGACTAGCGGGAGGAACAGATACGCAGTATTTT